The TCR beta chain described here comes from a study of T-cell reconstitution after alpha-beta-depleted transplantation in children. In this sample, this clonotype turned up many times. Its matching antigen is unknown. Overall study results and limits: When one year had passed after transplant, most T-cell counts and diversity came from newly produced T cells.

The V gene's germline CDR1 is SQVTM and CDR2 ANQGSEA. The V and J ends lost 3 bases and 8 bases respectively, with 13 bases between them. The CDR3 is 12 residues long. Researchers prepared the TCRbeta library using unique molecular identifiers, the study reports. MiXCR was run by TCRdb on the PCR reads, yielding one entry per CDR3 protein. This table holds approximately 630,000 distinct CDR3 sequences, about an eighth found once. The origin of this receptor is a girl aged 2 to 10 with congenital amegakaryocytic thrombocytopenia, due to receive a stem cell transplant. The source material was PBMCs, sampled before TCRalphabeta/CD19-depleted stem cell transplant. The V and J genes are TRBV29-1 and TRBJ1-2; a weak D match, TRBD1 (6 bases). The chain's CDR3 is CSVDLGARGYTF. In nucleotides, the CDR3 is TGCAGCGTTGATTTGGGGGCGCGGGGCTACACCTTC.